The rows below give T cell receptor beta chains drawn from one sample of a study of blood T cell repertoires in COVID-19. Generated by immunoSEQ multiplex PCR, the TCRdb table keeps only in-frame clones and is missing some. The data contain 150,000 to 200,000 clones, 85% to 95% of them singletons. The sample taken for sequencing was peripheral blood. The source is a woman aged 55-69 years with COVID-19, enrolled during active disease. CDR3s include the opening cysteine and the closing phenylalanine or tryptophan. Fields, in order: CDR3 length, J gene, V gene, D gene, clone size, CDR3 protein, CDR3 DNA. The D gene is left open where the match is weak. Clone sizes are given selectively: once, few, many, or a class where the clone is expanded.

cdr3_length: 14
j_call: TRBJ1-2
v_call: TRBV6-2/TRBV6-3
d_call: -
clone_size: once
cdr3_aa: CASSDRGIVYGYTF
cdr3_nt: TGTGCCAGCAGTGACCGGGGAATCGTCTATGGCTACACCTTC

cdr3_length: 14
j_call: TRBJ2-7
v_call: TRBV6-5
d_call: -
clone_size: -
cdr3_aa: CASSRSEQGNEQYF
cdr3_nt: TGTGCCAGCAGTAGAAGCGAACAGGGAAACGAGCAGTACTTC

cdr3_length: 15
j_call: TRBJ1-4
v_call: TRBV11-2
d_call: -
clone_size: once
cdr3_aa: CASSSQGSRNEKLFF
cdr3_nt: TGTGCCAGCAGCTCGCAGGGTTCGAGGAATGAAAAACTGTTTTTT

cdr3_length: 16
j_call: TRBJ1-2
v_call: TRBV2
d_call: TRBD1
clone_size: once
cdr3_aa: CASNDRGGVRGIGYTF
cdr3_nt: TGTGCCAGCAACGACAGGGGAGGGGTTCGGGGAATTGGCTACACCTTC

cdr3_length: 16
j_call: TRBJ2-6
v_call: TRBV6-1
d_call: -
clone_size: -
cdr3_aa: CASSGAAGFGANVLTF
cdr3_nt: TGTGCCAGCAGTGGGGCGGCGGGGTTTGGGGCCAACGTCCTGACTTTC

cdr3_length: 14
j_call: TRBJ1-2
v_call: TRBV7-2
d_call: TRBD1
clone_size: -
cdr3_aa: CASSLEGQGYGYTF
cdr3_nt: TGTGCCAGCAGCTTAGAGGGACAGGGTTATGGCTACACCTTC

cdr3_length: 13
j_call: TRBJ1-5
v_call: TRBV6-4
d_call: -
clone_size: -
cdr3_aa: CASSVQGNQPQHF
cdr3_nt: TGTGCCAGCAGTGTACAGGGAAATCAGCCCCAGCATTTT

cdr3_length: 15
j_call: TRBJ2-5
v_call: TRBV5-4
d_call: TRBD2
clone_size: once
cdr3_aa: CASSSGAGVKETQYF
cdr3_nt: TGTGCCAGCAGTTCTGGAGCGGGGGTGAAGGAGACCCAGTACTTC

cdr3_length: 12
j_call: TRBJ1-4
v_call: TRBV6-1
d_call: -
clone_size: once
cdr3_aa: CASSEATALVFF
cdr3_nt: TGTGCCAGCAGTGAAGCGACAGCCTTGGTGTTTTTT

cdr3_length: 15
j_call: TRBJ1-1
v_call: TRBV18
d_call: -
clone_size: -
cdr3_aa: CASSPSGVEWTEAFF
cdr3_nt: TGTGCCAGCTCACCATCTGGAGTGGAATGGACTGAAGCTTTCTTT

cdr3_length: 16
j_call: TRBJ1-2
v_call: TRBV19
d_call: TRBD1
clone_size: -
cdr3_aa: CASSIVSGTGSYGYTF
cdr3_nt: TGTGCCAGTAGTATAGTCTCCGGGACAGGGAGCTATGGCTACACCTTC

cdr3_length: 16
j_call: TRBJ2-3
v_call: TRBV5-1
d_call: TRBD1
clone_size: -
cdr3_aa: CASSLLGDRGLDTQYF
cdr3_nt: TGCGCCAGCAGCTTGTTAGGGGACAGGGGTTTGGATACGCAGTATTTT

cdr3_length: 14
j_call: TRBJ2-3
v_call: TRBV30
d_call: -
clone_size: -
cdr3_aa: CAWTKVLATDTQYF
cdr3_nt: TGTGCCTGGACAAAGGTACTAGCCACAGATACGCAGTATTTT

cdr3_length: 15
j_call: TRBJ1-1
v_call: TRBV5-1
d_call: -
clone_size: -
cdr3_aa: CASSSVAGARTEAFF
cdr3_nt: TGCGCCAGCAGCTCGGTGGCGGGGGCAAGAACTGAAGCTTTCTTT

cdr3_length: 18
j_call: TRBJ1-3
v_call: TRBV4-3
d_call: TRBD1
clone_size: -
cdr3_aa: CASSQALAGQSSGNTIYF
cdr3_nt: TGCGCCAGCAGCCAGGCCCTGGCGGGACAGTCCTCTGGAAACACCATATATTTT

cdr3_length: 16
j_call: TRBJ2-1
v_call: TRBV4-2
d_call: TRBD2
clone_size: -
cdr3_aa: CASSQDDGGEYNEQFF
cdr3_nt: TGTGCCAGCAGCCAAGATGACGGGGGGGAATACAATGAGCAGTTCTTC

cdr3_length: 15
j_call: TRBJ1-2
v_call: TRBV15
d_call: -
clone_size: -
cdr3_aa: CATSREGGLNYGYTF
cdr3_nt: TGTGCCACCAGCAGAGAGGGGGGGCTTAACTATGGCTACACCTTC

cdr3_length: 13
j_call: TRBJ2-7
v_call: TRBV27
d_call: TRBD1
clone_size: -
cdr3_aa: CASRVQGLGKQYF
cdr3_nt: TGTGCCAGCAGGGTACAGGGGCTAGGGAAGCAGTACTTC

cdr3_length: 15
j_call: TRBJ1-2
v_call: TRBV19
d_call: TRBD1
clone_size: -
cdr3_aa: CASNGQGGFGYGYTF
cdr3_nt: TGTGCCAGTAACGGACAGGGAGGGTTTGGCTATGGCTACACCTTC

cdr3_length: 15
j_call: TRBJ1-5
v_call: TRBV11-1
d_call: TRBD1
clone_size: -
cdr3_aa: CASSYGQGAGQPQHF
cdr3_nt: TGTGCCAGCAGCTATGGACAGGGGGCTGGGCAGCCCCAGCATTTT

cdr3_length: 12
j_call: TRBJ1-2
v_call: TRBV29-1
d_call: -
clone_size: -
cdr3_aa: CSVAERGYGYTF
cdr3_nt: TGCAGCGTTGCTGAAAGGGGGTATGGCTACACCTTC

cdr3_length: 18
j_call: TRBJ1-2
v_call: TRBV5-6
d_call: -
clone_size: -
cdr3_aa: CASRQVTASVRAWGGYTF
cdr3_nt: TGTGCCAGCAGACAGGTCACAGCGTCGGTCAGGGCGTGGGGTGGCTACACCTTC

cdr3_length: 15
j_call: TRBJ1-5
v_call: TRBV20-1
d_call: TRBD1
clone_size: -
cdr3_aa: CSASGTGDRNQPQHF
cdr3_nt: TGCAGTGCCAGTGGGACAGGGGATAGAAATCAGCCCCAGCATTTT

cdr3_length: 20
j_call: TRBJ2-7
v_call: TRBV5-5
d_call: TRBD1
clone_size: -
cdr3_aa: CASSPRAVPGQGTRIYEQYF
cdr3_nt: TGTGCCAGCAGCCCACGGGCTGTCCCGGGACAGGGAACTAGGATCTACGAGCAGTACTTC

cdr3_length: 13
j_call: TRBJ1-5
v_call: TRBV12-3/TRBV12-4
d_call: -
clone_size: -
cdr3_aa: CASSWSSNQPQHF
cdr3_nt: TGTGCCAGCAGTTGGAGTAGCAATCAGCCCCAGCATTTT

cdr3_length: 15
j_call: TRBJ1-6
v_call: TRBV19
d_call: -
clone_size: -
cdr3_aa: CASPKLLGLDSPLHF
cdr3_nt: TGTGCCAGCCCAAAACTCCTAGGTCTGGATTCACCCCTCCACTTT

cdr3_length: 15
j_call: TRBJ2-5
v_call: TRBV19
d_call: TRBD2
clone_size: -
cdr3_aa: CASSTIAGGLETQYF
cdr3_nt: TGTGCCAGTAGTACTATAGCGGGGGGGCTGGAGACCCAGTACTTC

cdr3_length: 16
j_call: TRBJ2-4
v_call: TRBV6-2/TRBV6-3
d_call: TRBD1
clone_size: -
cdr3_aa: CASSYSGWDSGNIQYF
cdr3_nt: TGTGCCAGCAGTTACTCAGGGTGGGACAGTGGAAACATTCAGTACTTC

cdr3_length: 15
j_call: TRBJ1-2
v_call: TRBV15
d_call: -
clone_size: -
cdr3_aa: CATRRGAESNYGYTF
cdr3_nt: TGTGCCACCAGACGGGGTGCGGAAAGTAACTATGGCTACACCTTC

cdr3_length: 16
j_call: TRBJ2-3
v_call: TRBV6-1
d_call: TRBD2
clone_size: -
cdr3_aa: CASSGPSGGNTDTQYF
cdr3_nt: TGTGCCAGCAGTGGTCCTAGCGGGGGGAACACAGATACGCAGTATTTT

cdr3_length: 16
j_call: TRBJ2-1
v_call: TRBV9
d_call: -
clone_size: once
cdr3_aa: CASSVSGQISYNEQFF
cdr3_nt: TGTGCCAGCAGCGTCTCGGGACAAATATCCTACAATGAGCAGTTCTTC

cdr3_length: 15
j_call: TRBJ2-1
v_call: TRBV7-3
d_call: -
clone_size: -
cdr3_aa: CASTMTANTYNEQFF
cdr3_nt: TGTGCCAGCACCATGACAGCCAATACCTACAATGAGCAGTTCTTC

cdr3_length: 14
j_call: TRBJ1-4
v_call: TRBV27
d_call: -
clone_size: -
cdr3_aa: CASRKQGQSEKLFF
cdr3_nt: TGTGCCAGCAGAAAACAGGGACAAAGTGAAAAACTGTTTTTT

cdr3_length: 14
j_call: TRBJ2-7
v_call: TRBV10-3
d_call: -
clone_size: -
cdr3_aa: CAISGMVKRDEQYF
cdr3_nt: TGTGCCATCAGTGGAATGGTCAAGAGGGACGAGCAGTACTTC

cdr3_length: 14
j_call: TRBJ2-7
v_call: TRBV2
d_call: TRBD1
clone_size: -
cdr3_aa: CASSADRASYEQYF
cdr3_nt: TGTGCCAGCAGTGCGGACAGGGCATCCTACGAGCAGTACTTC

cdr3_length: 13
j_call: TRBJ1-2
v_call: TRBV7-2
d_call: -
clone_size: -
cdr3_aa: CASASGWNYGYTF
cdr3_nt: TGTGCCAGCGCTTCGGGGTGGAACTATGGCTACACCTTC

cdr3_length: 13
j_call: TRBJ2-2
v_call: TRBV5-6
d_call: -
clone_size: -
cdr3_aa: CASSLNLAGELFF
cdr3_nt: TGTGCCAGCAGCTTGAATTTAGCCGGGGAGCTGTTTTTT

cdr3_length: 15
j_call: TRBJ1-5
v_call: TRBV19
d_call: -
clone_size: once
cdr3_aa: CASSILAPQGQPQHF
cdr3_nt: TGTGCCAGTAGTATCTTGGCCCCCCAGGGCCAGCCCCAGCATTTT

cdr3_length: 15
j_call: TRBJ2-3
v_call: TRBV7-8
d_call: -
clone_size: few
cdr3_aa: CASSPYRQSTDTQYF
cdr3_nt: TGTGCCAGCAGCCCGTACCGACAGAGCACAGATACGCAGTATTTT

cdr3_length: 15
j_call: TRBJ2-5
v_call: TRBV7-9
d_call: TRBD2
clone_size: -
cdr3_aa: CASSLGTSGGRTQYF
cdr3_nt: TGTGCCAGCAGCTTAGGGACTAGCGGGGGCAGAACCCAGTACTTC

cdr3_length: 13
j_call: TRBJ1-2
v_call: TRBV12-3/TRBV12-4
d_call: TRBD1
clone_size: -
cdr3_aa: CASSNRGQLGYTF
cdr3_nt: TGTGCCAGCAGTAACAGGGGGCAACTTGGCTACACCTTC

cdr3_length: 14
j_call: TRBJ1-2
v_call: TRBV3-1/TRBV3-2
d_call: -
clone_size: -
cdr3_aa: CASSPRGDAYGYTF
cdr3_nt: TGTGCCAGCAGCCCACGGGGGGACGCCTATGGCTACACCTTC

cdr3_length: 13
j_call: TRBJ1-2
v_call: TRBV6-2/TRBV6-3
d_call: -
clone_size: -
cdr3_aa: CASSYGGVPGYTF
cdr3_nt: TGTGCCAGCAGTTACGGCGGGGTTCCTGGCTACACCTTC

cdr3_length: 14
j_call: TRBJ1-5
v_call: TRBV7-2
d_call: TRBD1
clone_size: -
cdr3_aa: CASSLTGTNQPQHF
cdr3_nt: TGTGCCAGCAGCCTGACAGGGACCAATCAGCCCCAGCATTTT

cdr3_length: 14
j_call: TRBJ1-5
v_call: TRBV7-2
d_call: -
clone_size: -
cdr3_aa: CASSPRQGNQPQHF
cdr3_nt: TGTGCCAGCAGCCCGAGACAGGGCAATCAGCCCCAGCATTTT